This TCR beta chain was found in a study of shared clonotypes between healthy human individuals. Clones were sequenced by immunoSEQ multiplex PCR, and TCRdb holds only the in-frame ones, with some missing. The sample has roughly 1,600,000 clones, approximately 98.5% seen once; the top ten hold approximately 0.4%. Germline V gene lookup returns CDR1 SGDLS and CDR2 YYNGEE. Trimming removed 2 bases from V and 6 bases from J; junction bases left unmatched: 7. This CDR3 comprises 14 residues. V gene TRBV9 combines with J gene TRBJ1-1; 7 nucleotides line up with TRBD1. Sequenced sample: naive CD4+ T cells sorted from blood. Described subset: CD45RA+ positively selected. The source is a man aged 25-45 years in good health. For the CDR3, the DNA is TGTGCCAGCAGCGTTCTGCAGGGGGGACCTGAAGCTTTCTTT. Translation: CASSVLQGGPEAFF. The full variable domain, with the rest looked up from reference TRBV9 and TRBJ1-1, is DSGVTQTPKHLITATGQRVTLRCSPRSGDLSVYWYQQSLDQGLQFLIQYYNGEERAKGNILERFSAQQFPDLHSELNLSSLELGDSALYFCASSVLQGGPEAFFGQGTRLTVV.